This paragraph covers one T cell receptor beta chain sequence. Profiling relied on immunoSEQ multiplex PCR, and the TCRdb table lists in-frame clones only, not all of them. The profile shows fewer than 350,000 clones, around nine tenths of them singletons. Study members were between about 18 and 100 years old and lived in some 22 US regions. Each participant's cohort was designated according to participant-reported clinical history. The source of the sample is a study of blood T cell repertoires in COVID-19. The wider study: Some COVID-19 samples were acute and others convalescent; all came from the United States, Italy and Spain.

The CDR3 sequence is 14 residues long. Germline CDR1 and CDR2: KGHDR and SFDVKD. Trimming cost V 5 bases and J 4 bases, with 13 bases left between them. This chain joins TRBV24-1 and TRBJ1-2; perhaps TRBD1 as D (6 bases). The source is a woman aged 30 to 39 who had been exposed to COVID-19. The material sequenced was PBMCs or T cells enriched from blood (not recorded which). The CDR3 loop is CATSAPGGLYGYTF. The CDR3 DNA reads as TGTGCCACCAGTGCGCCGGGGGGCCTCTATGGCTACACCTTC.